Following are 19 T cell receptor beta chains from one sample sequenced in a study of blood T cells in healthy people across ages (dated by TCRdb to between 2014 and 2017). The method behind the library was 5' RACE. A second PCR of roughly 6 to 11 cycles was run with a J-beta primer mix and a sample-barcoded 5' primer. TCRdb itself trimmed the public reads at Q25 with fastp, ran MiXCR and retained productive beta chains. Rows with a matching CDR3 protein are joined into one entry that keeps the most common DNA and genes. A total of approximately 1,700,000 distinct CDR3 sequences appear in this sample, roughly two fifths of them only once. Roughly 23% of the sample rests with the top ten. The sample comprised blood. Every receptor here comes from a human donor in good health.

V and J are TRBV3-1 and TRBJ2-3; D uncertain. The CDR3 length is 14 residues. Germline V CDR1 and CDR2: LGHDT, YNNKEL (reference sequence). V was shortened by 1 base and J by 4 bases, with 9 bases between the two germline ends. The CDR3 loop is CASSQATSPDTQYF. In nucleotides, the CDR3 is TGTGCCAGCAGCCAAGCAACCTCCCCAGATACGCAGTATTTT.

This clonotype came up a few times. The genes are TRBV7-9 and TRBJ1-1, with TRBD1 matching 8 bases. CDR3 size: 14 residues. V shed 5 bases and J 2 bases; nucleotides not matched to a gene: 4. The germline V gene encodes CDR1 SEHNR and CDR2 FQNEAQ (reference sequence). For the CDR3, the DNA is TGTGCCAGCAGCCGGGACAGGAGAAACACTGAAGCTTTCTTT. As protein: CASSRDRRNTEAFF. Full variable domain (missing parts from reference TRBV7-9 and TRBJ1-1): DTGVSQNPRHKITKRGQNVTFRCDPISEHNRLYWYRQTLGQGPEFLTYFQNEAQLEKSRLLSDRFSAERPKGSFSTLEIQRTEQGDSAMYLCASSRDRRNTEAFFGQGTRLTVV.

This clonotype was found a few times. The chain couples TRBV20-1 to TRBJ1-2; 7 bases are a match to TRBD1. The CDR3 extends over 13 amino acids. V shed 0 bases, J shed 8 bases, and the junction held 6 bases outside the gene matches. Germline V gene sequence: CDR1 DFQATT, CDR2 SNEGSKA (reference sequence). CDR3 coding DNA: TGCAGTGCTAGAGATCAGACAGGGACCGGCTACACCTTC. Encoded protein: CSARDQTGTGYTF.

The genes are TRBV6-1 and TRBJ2-1; TRBD1 aligns across 10 bases. The V segment lost 7 bases and the J segment 3 bases; nucleotides outside the gene matches: 6. Germline loops: CDR1 MNHNS, CDR2 SASEGT. The CDR3 sequence is 15 residues long. The CDR3 DNA reads TGTGCCAGCACCAGACAGGGGGCGATCTACAATGAGCAGTTCTTC. Protein product: CASTRQGAIYNEQFF.

This clonotype was recorded a few times. V usage is TRBV20-1 and J usage is TRBJ2-7; a possible D gene is TRBD1 (6 bases). With 0 bases removed from V and 3 bases from J, the gap between germline ends came to 12 bases. The CDR3 contains 14 residues. The germline V gene has CDR1 DFQATT and CDR2 SNEGSKA (reference sequence). The CDR3 loop reads CSARDLVQGYEQYF. As DNA, the CDR3 is TGCAGTGCTAGAGACTTGGTACAGGGCTACGAGCAGTACTTC.

Worth noting for this clonotype: In this CDR3 the conserved last residue, phenylalanine or tryptophan, is missing, so a read error is likely. The CDR3 reads CSARTGASGANVLTV. CDR3 nucleotide sequence: TGCAGTGCTAGGACGGGGGCGTCTGGGGCCAACGTCCTGACTGTC. The genes are TRBV20-1 and TRBJ2-6; D possibly uses TRBD1 or TRBD2 (6 bases each). Germline V gene lookup returns CDR1 DFQATT and CDR2 SNEGSKA (reference sequence). V was shortened by 3 bases and J by 1 base, with 10 bases between the two germline ends. The CDR3 has 15 amino acids.

The V and J genes are TRBV10-3 and TRBJ1-2; 9 bases agree with TRBD1. Germline V gives CDR1 ENHRY, CDR2 SYGVKD. The ends lost 0 bases at V and 6 bases at J; junction bases unmatched: 2. This CDR3 region has 14 residues. This CDR3 is CAISESRQGDGYTF. CDR3 bases: TGTGCCATCAGTGAGTCGAGACAGGGGGATGGCTACACCTTC.

V and J are TRBV28 and TRBJ1-2; D remains ambiguous. There are 14 residues in the CDR3. Per germline, CDR1 MDHEN and CDR2 SYDVKM. The germline V and J ends were trimmed by 7 bases and 4 bases, with 16 bases remaining between them. CDR3 sequence: CASTSRRLSYGYTF. For the CDR3, the DNA is TGTGCCAGCACCTCCAGGAGGCTTAGCTATGGCTACACCTTC.

A few counts support this clonotype. The CDR3 DNA reads TGCAGTGCTGGAAGTGGGACAGGGCTTGAAAAACTGTTTTTT. Translation gives CSAGSGTGLEKLFF. The V call is TRBV20-1, the J call TRBJ1-4, with 9 bases aligning to TRBD1. Germline loops: CDR1 DFQATT, CDR2 SNEGSKA (reference sequence). The CDR3 runs to 14 residues. The V segment lost 5 bases and the J segment 7 bases; nucleotides outside the gene matches: 8.

This clonotype was observed a few times. The chain joins TRBV24-1 to TRBJ2-3; TRBD2 matches at 9 bases. The CDR3 runs to 16 residues. V trimming: 4 bases; J trimming: 2 bases; junction bases outside the gene matches: 6. CDR1 is KGHDR and CDR2 is SFDVKD in the germline V gene. Here the CDR3 DNA reads TGTGCCACCAGTGACATTAGCGGGGGTCTCACAGATACGCAGTATTTT. Protein: CATSDISGGLTDTQYF.

This clonotype was seen more than once but under ten times. The genes are TRBV29-1 and TRBJ2-3, with 7 bases identical to TRBD1. Germline trimming cut 7 bases from V and 5 bases from J; bases unmatched to any gene: 3. Germline CDR1 is SQVTM and CDR2 is ANQGSEA. The CDR3 is made up of 11 amino acids. The CDR3 DNA follows: TGCAGCGCCCACAGGGGAGATACGCAGTATTTT. Translation gives CSAHRGDTQYF.

Worth noting for this clonotype: Sequence at one end of the junction differs from germline and may be a read error. The CDR3 region is CATSRSGAVTDTHYF. The CDR3 DNA sequence: TGTGCCACCAGTCGGAGCGGGGCTGTCACAGATACGCACTATTTT. The V gene is TRBV15, the J gene TRBJ2-3, with TRBD2 matching 7 bases. The CDR3 length is 15 residues. Germline V lookup: CDR1 LNHNV, CDR2 YYDKDF (reference sequence).

This clonotype has more than one count but fewer than ten. The chain is built from TRBV5-1 and TRBJ2-7; maybe TRBD1 (5 bases). The V end was cut by 0 bases, the J end by 3 bases, with 13 bases between. Germline CDR1 SGHRS, CDR2 YFSETQ. The CDR3 is 15 amino acids. The CDR3 bases are TGCGCCAGCAGCTTGGGGGCAGGGAATTTCTACGAGCAGTACTTC. Encoded protein: CASSLGAGNFYEQYF.

This clonotype has just a few counts. This chain joins TRBV20-1 and TRBJ2-5; 7 nucleotides match TRBD2. Germline values: CDR1 DFQATT, CDR2 SNEGSKA (reference sequence). The CDR3 has 15 residues. Trimming cost V 3 bases and J 5 bases; bases outside gene matches: 12. DNA of the CDR3: TGCAGTGCTAGTTATCCAGCGGGGCGGGGCGAGACCCAGTACTTC. Translating it yields CSASYPAGRGETQYF.

This chain links TRBV9 with TRBJ1-2, with D unclear. Germline lookup yields CDR1 SGDLS and CDR2 YYNGEE. Trimming took off 0 bases at V and 0 bases at J, with 12 bases between the two ends. This CDR3 region has 16 residues. CDR3: CASSVEPRKANYGYTF. DNA for the CDR3: TGTGCCAGCAGCGTAGAGCCCAGGAAAGCTAACTATGGCTACACCTTC.

The rearrangement joins TRBV9 to TRBJ1-2; D may be TRBD1 (6 bases). CDR1 is SGDLS, CDR2 YYNGEE, per germline. V lost 3 bases and J 8 bases, leaving 20 bases between the germline ends. CDR3 length: 15 residues. The CDR3 DNA follows: TGTGCCAGCAGCGCGAACGCCGCGACAGGCACGGGCTACACCTTC. Translating it yields CASSANAATGTGYTF. The full variable domain, completed using reference TRBV9 and TRBJ1-2, is DSGVTQTPKHLITATGQRVTLRCSPRSGDLSVYWYQQSLDQGLQFLIQYYNGEERAKGNILERFSAQQFPDLHSELNLSSLELGDSALYFCASSANAATGTGYTFGSGTRLTVV.

This chain connects TRBV6-2 or TRBV6-3 to TRBJ1-5, with 9 positions matching TRBD1. Losses at the gene ends were 6 bases for V and 6 bases for J; bases not matched to a gene: 9. Per the germline V gene, CDR1 is MNHEY and CDR2 is SVGEGT. This CDR3 spans 15 amino acids. The CDR3, as DNA: TGTGCCAGCAGCCCTCAGGACAGGGGCACTCAGCCCCAGCATTTT. Amino acid sequence: CASSPQDRGTQPQHF.

This chain connects TRBV6-5 to TRBJ1-2; D is ambiguous. The CDR3 runs 12 residues. Germline CDR1 and CDR2: MNHEY and SVGAGI. Trimming pared 10 bases from V and 2 bases from J, leaving 11 bases between. CDR3 coding DNA: TGTGCCACTTGCGGGCAAAACTATGGCTACACCTTC. This translates into CATCGQNYGYTF.

This clonotype was picked up one time. V usage is TRBV7-6 and J usage is TRBJ2-5; TRBD2 matches at 10 bases. Trimming cost V 6 bases and J 1 base; bases outside gene matches: 8. The CDR3 contains 16 residues. Germline V gene data show CDR1 as SGHVS and CDR2 as FNYEAQ. CDR3 sequence reads: CASSHSSGGLQETQYF. The CDR3 coding sequence is TGTGCCAGCAGTCACTCTAGCGGGGGACTCCAAGAGACCCAGTACTTC.